The 9 T cell receptor beta chains reported below all come from one sample, sequenced in a study of shared clonotypes between healthy human individuals (dated by TCRdb to the early 2020s). CD8 naive samples were obtained by positive selection for CCR7 among CD45RO-negative cells, yielding a CD45RA+CCR7+ population from which TemRA cells were excluded. The receptor library was made with the immunoSEQ multiplex PCR assay. TCRdb mirrors the immuneACCESS table, restricted to in-frame sequences. Some clones are absent from its copies; in checked studies, under half trace to an unresolved V gene, and the reason for the others is unknown. This sample comprises roughly 2,000,000 clones, 85% to 95% of them detected only once. The ten most abundant clones make up more than 0.9% of the sample. Material for sequencing was naive CD8+ T cells sorted from blood. The cell subset or site label, as the study defines it: CD45RA+CCR7+. These receptors all come from a man aged 18 to 35 in good health.

CDR3 amino acids: CALAGSYTGELFF. The CDR3 coding sequence is TGTGCCTTGGCCGGGTCCTACACCGGGGAGCTGTTTTTT. This rearrangement joins TRBV7-8 to TRBJ2-2; D not resolved. Trimming cost V 11 bases and J 3 bases, with 13 bases left between them. The CDR3 consists of 13 residues. The germline gives CDR1 SGHVS, CDR2 FQNEAQ.

This rearrangement joins TRBV5-6 to TRBJ1-4; the match to TRBD1 covers 10 bases. The CDR3 extends over 16 amino acids. The V gene's germline CDR1 is SGHDT and CDR2 YYEEEE. The V and J ends lost 7 bases and 8 bases, in that order; junction bases with no gene match: 14. The DNA of the CDR3 is TGTGCCAGCGGTTCATCCCTCGGGACAGGGGAGGAAAAACTGTTTTTT. This gives the protein CASGSSLGTGEEKLFF.

The J gene is TRBJ1-3, the V gene TRBV5-8; 7 positions match TRBD1. Germline lookup yields CDR1 SGHTS and CDR2 YDEGEE. Trimming took 3 bases from V and 8 from J; bases not matched to a gene: 11. This CDR3 spans 15 amino acids. The CDR3 here is CASSSPTTGRDTIYF. CDR3 DNA sequence: TGTGCCAGCAGCTCCCCGACGACAGGGAGGGACACCATATATTTT. Using reference TRBV5-8 and TRBJ1-3 for the parts outside the CDR3, the full variable domain is EAGVTQSPTHLIKTRGQQATLRCSPISGHTSVYWYQQALGLGLQFLLWYDEGEERNRGNFPPRFSGRQFPNYSSELNVNALELEDSALYLCASSSPTTGRDTIYFGEGSWLTVV.

This sequence joins TRBV4-3 and TRBJ2-1; 7 bases map to TRBD2. The V segment lost 0 bases and the J segment 0 bases; nucleotides outside the gene matches: 8. The CDR3 length is 18 residues. CDR1 is LGHNA and CDR2 is YSLEER in the germline V gene. In DNA form, the CDR3 reads TGCGCCAGCAGCCAAGAGATCTCTAGCGGTAGCTCCTACAATGAGCAGTTCTTC. Encoded protein: CASSQEISSGSSYNEQFF.

The chain couples TRBV4-1 to TRBJ2-3; 7 positions match TRBD1. The CDR3 runs to 16 residues. V was pared by 4 bases and J by 1 base, with 8 bases of the junction left unmatched. Looked up from germline, CDR1 is MGHRA and CDR2 is YSYEKL. CDR3 sequence reads: CASSRPDRDRTDTQYF. In DNA form, the CDR3 reads TGCGCCAGCAGCCGACCCGACAGGGATCGCACAGATACGCAGTATTTT.

The CDR3 sequence is CASSLTSADTQYF. The CDR3 region has the DNA TGCGCCAGCAGCTTAACTAGCGCAGATACGCAGTATTTT. The V gene is TRBV5-1, the J gene TRBJ2-3; 7 bases map to TRBD2. In germline, CDR1 is SGHRS, CDR2 YFSETQ. CDR3 size: 13 residues. V shed 2 bases and J 4 bases; nucleotides not matched to a gene: 1.

The gene calls are TRBV4-1 and TRBJ2-5; TRBD2 agrees at 9 bases. Germline CDR1 reads MGHRA; CDR2 reads YSYEKL. J gave up 4 bases and V 0 bases, and 6 bases lay outside the gene matches. The CDR3 totals 16 residues. The CDR3 region is CASSQERIAGVETQYF. CDR3 DNA: TGCGCCAGCAGCCAAGAGAGAATAGCGGGGGTAGAGACCCAGTACTTC.

Points on this clone: Other DNA sequences from this sample encode an identical CDR3 as well. The chain uses TRBV27 and TRBJ2-5, with a possible D match to TRBD2 (6 bases). CDR3 size: 13 residues. Germline CDR1 and CDR2: MNHEY and SMNVEV (reference sequence). Trimming cost V 3 bases and J 5 bases, with 10 bases left between them. CDR3 loop: CASSFLGGETQYF. The CDR3 bases are TGTGCCAGCAGTTTTTTAGGAGGGGAGACCCAGTACTTC.

The chain is built from TRBV27 and TRBJ2-2; weak D call: TRBD2 (5 bases). From germline, CDR1 is MNHEY and CDR2 SMNVEV (reference sequence). V lost 5 bases and J 6 bases, leaving 19 bases between the germline ends. This CDR3 contains 16 residues. As DNA, the CDR3 is TGTGCCAGCAGTCCTCTAAACGGGGTTGGAGCCGGGGAGCTGTTTTTT. Its translation: CASSPLNGVGAGELFF.